This TCR beta chain was identified in a study of shared clonotypes between healthy human individuals. Study overall: For every donor, three CD4 naive, three CD4 memory, two CD8 naive and one CD8 memory plates were used.

Using immunoSEQ multiplex PCR, the repertoire was profiled, and TCRdb retains in-frame clones only, with some absent. The sample yields roughly 2.5 million clones, around nine tenths seen once. Sequencing was carried out using naive CD4+ T cells sorted from blood. Subset meaning: CD45RA+ positively selected. The receptor comes from a young man in good health.

Here the CDR3 DNA reads TGTGCCAGCAGCGTCGAGGGGGCCAACACTGAAGCTTTCTTT. Its translation: CASSVEGANTEAFF. The genes are TRBV9 and TRBJ1-1, with 7 positions matching TRBD1. In germline, CDR1 is SGDLS, CDR2 YYNGEE. The trim removed 2 bases at V and 2 bases at J, leaving 3 bases unmatched. The CDR3 length is 14 residues.